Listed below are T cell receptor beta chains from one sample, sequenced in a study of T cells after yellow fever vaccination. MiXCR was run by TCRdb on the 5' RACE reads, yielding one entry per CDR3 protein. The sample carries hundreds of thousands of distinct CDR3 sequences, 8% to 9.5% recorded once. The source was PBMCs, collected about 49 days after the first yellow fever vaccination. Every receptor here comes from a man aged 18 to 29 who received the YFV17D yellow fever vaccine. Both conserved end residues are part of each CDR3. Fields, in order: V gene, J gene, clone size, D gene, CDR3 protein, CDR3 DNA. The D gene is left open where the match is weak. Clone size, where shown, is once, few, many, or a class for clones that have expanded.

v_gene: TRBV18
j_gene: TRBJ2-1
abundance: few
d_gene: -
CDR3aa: CASSPRSRDNEQFF
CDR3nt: TGTGCCAGCTCACCACGTTCCAGGGACAATGAGCAGTTCTTC

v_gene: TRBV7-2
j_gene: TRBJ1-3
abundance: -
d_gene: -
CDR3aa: CASSLAPGSGNTIYF
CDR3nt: TGTGCCAGCAGCTTAGCGCCGGGCTCTGGAAACACCATATATTTT

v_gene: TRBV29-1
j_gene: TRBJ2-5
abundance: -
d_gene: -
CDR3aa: CSVELGEETQYF
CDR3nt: TGCAGCGTTGAGCTAGGGGAAGAGACCCAGTACTTC

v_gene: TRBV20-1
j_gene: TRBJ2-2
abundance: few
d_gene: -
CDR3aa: CSAREQGPGELFF
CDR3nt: TGCAGTGCTAGAGAACAGGGTCCCGGGGAGCTGTTTTTT

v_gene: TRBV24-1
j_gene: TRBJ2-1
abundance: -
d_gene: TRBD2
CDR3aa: CATSPSGGLFNEQFF
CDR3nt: TGTGCCACCAGCCCTAGCGGGGGGTTGTTCAATGAGCAGTTCTTC

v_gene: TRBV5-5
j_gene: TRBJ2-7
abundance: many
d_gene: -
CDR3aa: CASSLIWTATAYEQYF
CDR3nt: TGTGCCAGCAGCTTAATTTGGACAGCTACTGCCTACGAGCAGTACTTC

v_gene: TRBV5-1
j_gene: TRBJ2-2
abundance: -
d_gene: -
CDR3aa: CASSLHPGRNTGELFF
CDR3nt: TGCGCCAGCAGCTTACATCCGGGGCGTAACACCGGGGAGCTGTTTTTT

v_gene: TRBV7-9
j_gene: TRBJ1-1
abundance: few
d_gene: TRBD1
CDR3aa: CAGDRADTEAFF
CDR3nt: TGTGCCGGGGACAGGGCGGACACTGAAGCTTTCTTT

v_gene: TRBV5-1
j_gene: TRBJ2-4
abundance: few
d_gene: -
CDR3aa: CASSLVSGRENIQYF
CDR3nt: TGCGCCAGCAGCTTGGTTTCGGGCAGGGAAAACATTCAGTACTTC

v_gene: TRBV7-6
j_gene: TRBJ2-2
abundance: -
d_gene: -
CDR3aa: CASSLAQGTGELFF
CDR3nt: TGTGCCAGCAGCTTAGCCCAGGGAACCGGGGAGCTGTTTTTT

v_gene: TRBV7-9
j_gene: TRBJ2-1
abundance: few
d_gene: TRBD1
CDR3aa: CASSLRGIGGQSEQFF
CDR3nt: TGTGCCAGCAGCCTTCGAGGGATTGGGGGACAGTCAGAGCAGTTCTTC

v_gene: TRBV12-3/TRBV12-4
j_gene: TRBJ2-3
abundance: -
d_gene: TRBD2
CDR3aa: CASSLVVAGERRDTQYF
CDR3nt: TGTGCCAGCAGTTTAGTGGTAGCGGGGGAACGGAGAGATACGCAGTATTTT

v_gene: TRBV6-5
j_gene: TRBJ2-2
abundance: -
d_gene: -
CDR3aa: CASSYEGSTNTGELFF
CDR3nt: TGTGCCAGCAGTTATGAGGGCAGCACGAACACCGGGGAGCTGTTTTTT

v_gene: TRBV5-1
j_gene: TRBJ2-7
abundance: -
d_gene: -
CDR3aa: CASSLVPGYEQYF
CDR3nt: TGCGCCAGCAGCTTAGTCCCGGGGTACGAGCAGTACTTC

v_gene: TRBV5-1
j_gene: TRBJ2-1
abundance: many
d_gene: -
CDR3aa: CASSLLSSYNEQFF
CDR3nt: TGCGCCAGCAGCCTCCTAAGCTCCTACAATGAGCAGTTCTTC

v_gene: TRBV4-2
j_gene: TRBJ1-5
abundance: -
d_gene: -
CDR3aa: CASSQDRPPNQPQHF
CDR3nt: TGTGCCAGCAGCCAAGATAGACCTCCCAATCAGCCCCAGCATTTT

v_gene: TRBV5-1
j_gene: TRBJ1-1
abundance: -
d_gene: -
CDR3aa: CASSLWVNTEAFF
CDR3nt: TGCGCCAGCAGCTTGTGGGTAAACACTGAAGCTTTCTTT

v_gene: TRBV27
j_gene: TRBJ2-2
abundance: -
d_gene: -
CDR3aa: CASGWGGGTGELFF
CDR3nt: TGTGCCAGCGGCTGGGGGGGCGGGACCGGGGAGCTGTTTTTT

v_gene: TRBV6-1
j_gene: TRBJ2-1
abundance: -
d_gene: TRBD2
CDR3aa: CASSLRGTSGGGGQFF
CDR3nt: TGTGCCAGCAGCCTTCGAGGGACTAGCGGGGGGGGAGGGCAGTTCTTC

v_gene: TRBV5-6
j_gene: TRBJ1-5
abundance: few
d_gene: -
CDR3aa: CASSVNRDYSNQPQHF
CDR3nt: TGTGCCAGCAGCGTCAACAGGGATTATAGCAATCAGCCCCAGCATTTT

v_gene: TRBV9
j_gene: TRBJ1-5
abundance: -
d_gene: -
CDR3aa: CASSTGWGGNQPQHF
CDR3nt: TGTGCCAGCAGCACGGGGTGGGGAGGCAATCAGCCCCAGCATTTT

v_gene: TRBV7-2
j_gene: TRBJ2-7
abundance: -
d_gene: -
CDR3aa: CASSFNGGPYEQYF
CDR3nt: TGTGCCAGCAGCTTCAACGGGGGACCCTACGAGCAGTACTTC

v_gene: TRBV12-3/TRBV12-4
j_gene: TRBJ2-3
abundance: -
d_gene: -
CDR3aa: CASSLQARDTQYF
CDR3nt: TGTGCCAGCAGTTTACAGGCTCGGGATACGCAGTATTTT

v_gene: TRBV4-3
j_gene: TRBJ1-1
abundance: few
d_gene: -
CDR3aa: CASSQEMYRQGGHTEAFF
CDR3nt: TGCGCCAGCAGCCAAGAAATGTATCGGCAGGGCGGTCACACTGAAGCTTTCTTT

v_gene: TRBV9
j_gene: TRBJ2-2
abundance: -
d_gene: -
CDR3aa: CASSVETSGTGELFF
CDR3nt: TGTGCCAGCAGCGTAGAGACTTCTGGCACCGGGGAGCTGTTTTTT

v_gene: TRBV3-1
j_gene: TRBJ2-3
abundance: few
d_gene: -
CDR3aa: CASSQRYTQYF
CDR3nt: TGTGCCAGCAGCCAAAGGTATACGCAGTATTTT

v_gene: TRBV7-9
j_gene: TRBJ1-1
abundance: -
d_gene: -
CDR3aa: CASSGVWGTEAFF
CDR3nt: TGTGCCAGCAGCGGCGTTTGGGGCACTGAAGCTTTCTTT

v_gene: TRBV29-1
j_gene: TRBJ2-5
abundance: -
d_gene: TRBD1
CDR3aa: CSAKPGGETQYF
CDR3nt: TGCAGCGCTAAACCAGGGGGAGAGACCCAGTACTTC

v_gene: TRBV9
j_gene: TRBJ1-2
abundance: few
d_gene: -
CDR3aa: CASSVGFGGVVDGYTF
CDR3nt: TGTGCCAGCAGCGTAGGATTCGGGGGGGTGGTAGATGGCTACACCTTC

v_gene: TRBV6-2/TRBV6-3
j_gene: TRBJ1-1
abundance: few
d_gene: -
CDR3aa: CASTDHPTEAFF
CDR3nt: TGTGCCAGCACCGATCACCCCACTGAAGCTTTCTTT

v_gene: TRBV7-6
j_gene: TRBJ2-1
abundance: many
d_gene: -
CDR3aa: CASSYLSGQQKYNEQFF
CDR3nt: TGTGCCAGCAGCTATCTCTCGGGACAACAAAAATACAATGAGCAGTTCTTC

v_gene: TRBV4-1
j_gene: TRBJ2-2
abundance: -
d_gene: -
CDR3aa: CASSQVNLVKYTGELFF
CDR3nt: TGCGCCAGCAGCCAAGTAAACCTCGTTAAATACACCGGGGAGCTGTTTTTT

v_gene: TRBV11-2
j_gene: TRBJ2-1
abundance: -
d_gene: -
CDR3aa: CASSSLYHYNEQFF
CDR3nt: TGTGCCAGCAGCTCCCTCTATCACTACAATGAGCAGTTCTTC

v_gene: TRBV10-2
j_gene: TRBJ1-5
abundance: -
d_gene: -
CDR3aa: CASRGAGYSNQPQHF
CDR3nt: TGCGCCAGCAGAGGTGCAGGGTATAGCAATCAGCCCCAGCATTTT

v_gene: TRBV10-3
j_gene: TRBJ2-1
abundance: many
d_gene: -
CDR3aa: CAISEPDGDNEQFF
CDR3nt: TGTGCCATCAGTGAACCGGACGGCGACAATGAGCAGTTCTTC

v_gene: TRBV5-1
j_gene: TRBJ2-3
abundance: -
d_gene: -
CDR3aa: CASSLAVWTSSSTDTQYF
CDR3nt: TGCGCCAGCAGCTTGGCTGTCTGGACGTCCTCTAGCACAGATACGCAGTATTTT

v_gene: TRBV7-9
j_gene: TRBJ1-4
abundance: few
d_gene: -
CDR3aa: CASGPPGATNEKLFF
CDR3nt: TGTGCCAGCGGGCCCCCGGGAGCAACTAATGAAAAACTGTTTTTT

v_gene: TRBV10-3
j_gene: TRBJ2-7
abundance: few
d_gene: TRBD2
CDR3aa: CAISDRSGGEQYF
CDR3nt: TGTGCCATCAGTGACAGGTCGGGGGGCGAGCAGTACTTC

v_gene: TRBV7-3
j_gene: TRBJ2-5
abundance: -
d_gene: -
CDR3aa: CASSLNMGPGETQYF
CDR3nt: TGTGCCAGCAGCTTAAACATGGGGCCAGGGGAGACCCAGTACTTC

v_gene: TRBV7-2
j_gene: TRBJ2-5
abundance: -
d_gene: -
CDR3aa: CASSLNGGNLQETQYF
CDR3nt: TGTGCCAGCAGCTTAAACGGGGGAAACCTGCAAGAGACCCAGTACTTC

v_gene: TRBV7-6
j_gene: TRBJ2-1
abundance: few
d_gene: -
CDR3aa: CASSSPFRDSYNEQFF
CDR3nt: TGTGCCAGCAGCTCCCCATTCCGGGACTCCTACAATGAGCAGTTCTTC

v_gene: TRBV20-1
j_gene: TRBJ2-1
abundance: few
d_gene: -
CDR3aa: CSATLPGPGVDYNEQFF
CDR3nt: TGCAGTGCTACACTCCCCGGACCGGGGGTCGACTACAATGAGCAGTTCTTC

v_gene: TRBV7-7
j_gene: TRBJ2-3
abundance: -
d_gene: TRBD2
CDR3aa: CASSLTPPEGSGGNTQYF
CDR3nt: TGTGCCAGCAGCTTAACCCCCCCGGAGGGTTCGGGGGGGAATACGCAGTATTTT

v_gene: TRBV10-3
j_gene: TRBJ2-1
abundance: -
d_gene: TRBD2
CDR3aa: CAISEAASGGDEQFF
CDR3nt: TGTGCCATCAGTGAGGCCGCTAGCGGGGGGGATGAGCAGTTCTTC

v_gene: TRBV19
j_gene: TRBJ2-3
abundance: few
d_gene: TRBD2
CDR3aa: CASSIALAPYEDTQYF
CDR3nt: TGTGCCAGTAGTATAGCACTAGCGCCTTATGAAGATACGCAGTATTTT

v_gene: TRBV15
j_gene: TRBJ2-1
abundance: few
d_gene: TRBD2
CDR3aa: CATSRGSSYNEQFF
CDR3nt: TGTGCCACCAGCCGCGGGAGCTCCTACAATGAGCAGTTCTTC

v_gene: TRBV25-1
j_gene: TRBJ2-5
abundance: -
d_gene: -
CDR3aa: CASRREGVETQYF
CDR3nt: TGTGCCAGCAGAAGGGAAGGGGTAGAGACCCAGTACTTC

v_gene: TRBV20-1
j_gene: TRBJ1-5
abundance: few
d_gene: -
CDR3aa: CSARRQGGNQPQHF
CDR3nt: TGCAGTGCTAGACGCCAAGGGGGCAATCAGCCCCAGCATTTT

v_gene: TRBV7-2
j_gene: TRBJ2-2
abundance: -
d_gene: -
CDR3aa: CASSLEVTNTGELFF
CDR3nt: TGTGCCAGCAGCTTAGAAGTTACGAACACCGGGGAGCTGTTTTTT

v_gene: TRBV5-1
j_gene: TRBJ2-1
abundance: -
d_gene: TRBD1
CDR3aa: CASSFRDRDYNEQFF
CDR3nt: TGCGCCAGCAGCTTCCGGGACAGGGACTACAATGAGCAGTTCTTC

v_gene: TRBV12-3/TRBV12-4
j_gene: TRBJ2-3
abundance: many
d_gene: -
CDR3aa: CASSSGAGSFTDTQYF
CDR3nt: TGTGCCAGCAGTTCAGGGGCCGGTTCCTTCACAGATACGCAGTATTTT

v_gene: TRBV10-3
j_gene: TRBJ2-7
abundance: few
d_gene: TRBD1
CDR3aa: CAISDRGQGATPYEQYF
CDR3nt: TGTGCCATCAGTGATAGGGGACAGGGGGCCACCCCCTACGAGCAGTACTTC